The source of this T cell receptor beta chain is a study of CD8+CD57+ T cells in acquired aplastic anemia. The wider study: Healthy donor CD4+ samples were sequenced to a depth that averaged around 9.8 million reads.

The germline gives CDR1 SEHNR, CDR2 FQNEAQ (reference sequence). The CDR3 extends over 14 amino acids. Findings of the study overall: Shared by patients and controls, 25 to 35 CD8+ CDR3s were abundant in patients. The study found no significant CD8+ Simpson's diversity difference between patients and controls.

In regard to this clonotype: What it recognizes is unknown. Germline and junction disagree at one end, which may indicate a read error.

Genomic DNA, serving as template, underwent TCR beta VDJ and CDR3 profiling. TCRdb reanalysed the reads using MiXCR and keeps one entry per CDR3 protein. The table shows roughly 420,000 distinct CDR3 sequences, with 65% to 80% occurring only once. The TCR comes from a human donor in good health, serving as a control. The chain combines TRBV7-9 with TRBJ2-5, with D perhaps TRBD1 (6 bases). The specimen was sorted CD4+, CD8+, or CD8+CD57+ T cells (not recorded which) from PBMCs. This chain's CDR3 is CASSPQGLTTTHYF. In DNA form, the CDR3 reads TGTGCCAGCAGCCCGCAGGGGCTTACTACGACCCACTACTTC.